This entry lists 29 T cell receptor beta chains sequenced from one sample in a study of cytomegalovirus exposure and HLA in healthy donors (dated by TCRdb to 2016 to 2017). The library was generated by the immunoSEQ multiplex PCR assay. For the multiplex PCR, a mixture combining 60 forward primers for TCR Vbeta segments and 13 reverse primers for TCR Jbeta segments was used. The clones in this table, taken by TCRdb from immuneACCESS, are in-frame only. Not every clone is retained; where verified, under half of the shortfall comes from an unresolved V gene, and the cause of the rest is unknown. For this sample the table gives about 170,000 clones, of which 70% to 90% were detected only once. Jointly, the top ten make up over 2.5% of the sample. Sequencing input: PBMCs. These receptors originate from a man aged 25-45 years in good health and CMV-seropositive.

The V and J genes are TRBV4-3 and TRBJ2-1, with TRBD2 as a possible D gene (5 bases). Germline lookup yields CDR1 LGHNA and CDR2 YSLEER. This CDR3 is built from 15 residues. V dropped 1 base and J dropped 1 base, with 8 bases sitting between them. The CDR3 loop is CASSQGRESYNEQFF. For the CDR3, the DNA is TGCGCCAGCAGCCAAGGACGGGAATCCTACAATGAGCAGTTCTTC.

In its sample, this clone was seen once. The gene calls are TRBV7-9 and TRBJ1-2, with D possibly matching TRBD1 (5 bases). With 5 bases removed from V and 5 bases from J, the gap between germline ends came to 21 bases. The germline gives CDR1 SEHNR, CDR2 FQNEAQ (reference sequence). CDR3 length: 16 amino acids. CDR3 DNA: TGTGCCAGCAGCCCGGGGGGGGGAGTCTCGGCTTATGGCTACACCTTC. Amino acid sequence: CASSPGGGVSAYGYTF.

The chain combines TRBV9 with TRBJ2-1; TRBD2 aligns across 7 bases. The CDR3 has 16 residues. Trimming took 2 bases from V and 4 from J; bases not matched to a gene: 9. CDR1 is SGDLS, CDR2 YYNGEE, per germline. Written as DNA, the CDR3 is TGTGCCAGCAGCGTTACCGGGACTACCTTATACAATGAGCAGTTCTTC. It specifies CASSVTGTTLYNEQFF. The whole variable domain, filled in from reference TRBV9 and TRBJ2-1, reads DSGVTQTPKHLITATGQRVTLRCSPRSGDLSVYWYQQSLDQGLQFLIQYYNGEERAKGNILERFSAQQFPDLHSELNLSSLELGDSALYFCASSVTGTTLYNEQFFGPGTRLTVL.

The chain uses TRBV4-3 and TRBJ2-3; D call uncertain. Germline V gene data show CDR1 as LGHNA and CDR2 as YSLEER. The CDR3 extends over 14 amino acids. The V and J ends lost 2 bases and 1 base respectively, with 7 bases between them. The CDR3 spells CASSQFLGTDTQYF. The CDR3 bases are TGCGCCAGCAGCCAATTCCTCGGCACAGATACGCAGTATTTT.

The CDR3 nucleotides read TGCGCCAGCAAGAGGGAGGGCGGCACAGATACGCAGTATTTT. This encodes CASKREGGTDTQYF. The rearrangement uses TRBV10-2 and TRBJ2-3; 7 nucleotides line up with TRBD2. The CDR3 sequence is 14 residues long. Germline V CDR1 and CDR2: WSHSY, SAAADI. Losses at the gene ends were 7 bases for V and 1 base for J; bases not matched to a gene: 5.

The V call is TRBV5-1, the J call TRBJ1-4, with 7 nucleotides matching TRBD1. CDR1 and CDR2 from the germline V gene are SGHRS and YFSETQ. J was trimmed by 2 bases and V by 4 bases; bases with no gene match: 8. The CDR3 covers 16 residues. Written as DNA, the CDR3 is TGCGCCAGCAGCCAATTAACGACAGGGACTAATGAAAAACTGTTTTTT. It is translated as CASSQLTTGTNEKLFF.

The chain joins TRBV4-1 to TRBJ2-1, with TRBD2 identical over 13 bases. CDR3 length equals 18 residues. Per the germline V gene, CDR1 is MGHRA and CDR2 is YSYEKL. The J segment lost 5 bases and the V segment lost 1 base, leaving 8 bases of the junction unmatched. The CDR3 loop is CASSQAHTSGRAHNEQFF. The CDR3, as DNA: TGCGCCAGCAGCCAAGCTCACACTAGCGGGAGGGCCCACAATGAGCAGTTCTTC.

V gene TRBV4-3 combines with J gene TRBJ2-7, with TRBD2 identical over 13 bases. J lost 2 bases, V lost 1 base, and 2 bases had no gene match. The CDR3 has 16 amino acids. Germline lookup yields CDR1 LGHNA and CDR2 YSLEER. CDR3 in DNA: TGCGCCAGCAGCCAAGGGACTAGCGGGGGTACCTACGAGCAGTACTTC. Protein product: CASSQGTSGGTYEQYF.

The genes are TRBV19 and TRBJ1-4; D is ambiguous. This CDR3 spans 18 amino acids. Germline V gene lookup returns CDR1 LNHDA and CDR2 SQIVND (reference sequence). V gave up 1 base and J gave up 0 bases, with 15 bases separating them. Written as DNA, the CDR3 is TGTGCCAGTAGTATAGGTCGAAGTAGCCCCGCAACTAATGAAAAACTGTTTTTT. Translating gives CASSIGRSSPATNEKLFF.

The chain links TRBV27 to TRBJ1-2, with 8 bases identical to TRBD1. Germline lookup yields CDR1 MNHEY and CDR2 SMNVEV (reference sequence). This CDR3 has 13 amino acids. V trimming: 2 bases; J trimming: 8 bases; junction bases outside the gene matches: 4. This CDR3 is CASSLGTGIGYTF. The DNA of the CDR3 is TGTGCCAGCAGTTTAGGGACAGGCATAGGCTACACCTTC.

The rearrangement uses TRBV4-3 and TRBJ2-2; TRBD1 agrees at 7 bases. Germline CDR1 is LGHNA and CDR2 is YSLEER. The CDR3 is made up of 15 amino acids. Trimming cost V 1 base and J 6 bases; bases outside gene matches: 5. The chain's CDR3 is CASSQVVGGAGELFF. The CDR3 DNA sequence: TGCGCCAGCAGCCAAGTGGTAGGGGGCGCCGGGGAGCTGTTTTTT.

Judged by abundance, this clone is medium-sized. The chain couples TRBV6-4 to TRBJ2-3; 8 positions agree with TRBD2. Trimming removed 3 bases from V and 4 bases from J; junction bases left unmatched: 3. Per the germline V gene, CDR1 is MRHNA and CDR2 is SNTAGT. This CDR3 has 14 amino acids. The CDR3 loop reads CASSETGGPDTQYF. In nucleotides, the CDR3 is TGTGCCAGCAGTGAAACGGGAGGGCCAGATACGCAGTATTTT.

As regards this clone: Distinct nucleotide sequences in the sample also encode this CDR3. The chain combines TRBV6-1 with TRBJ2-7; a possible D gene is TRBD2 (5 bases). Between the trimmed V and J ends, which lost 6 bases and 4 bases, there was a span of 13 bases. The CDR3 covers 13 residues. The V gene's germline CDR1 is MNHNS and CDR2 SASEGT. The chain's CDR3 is CASSLWTGYEQYV. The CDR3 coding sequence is TGTGCCAGCAGCCTATGGACGGGATACGAGCAGTACGTC.

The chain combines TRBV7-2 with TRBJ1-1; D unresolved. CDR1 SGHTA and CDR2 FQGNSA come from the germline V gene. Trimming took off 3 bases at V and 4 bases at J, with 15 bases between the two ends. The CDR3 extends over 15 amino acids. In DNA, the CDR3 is TGTGCCAGCAGCTTGGACGGATGGGAGGGCACTGAAGCTTTCTTT. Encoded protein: CASSLDGWEGTEAFF.

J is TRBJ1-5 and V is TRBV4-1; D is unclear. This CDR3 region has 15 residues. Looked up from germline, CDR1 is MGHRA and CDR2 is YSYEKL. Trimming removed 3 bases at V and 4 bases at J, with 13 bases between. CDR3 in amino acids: CASSQYSTENQPQHF. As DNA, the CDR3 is TGCGCCAGCAGCCAGTACAGTACAGAAAATCAGCCCCAGCATTTT.

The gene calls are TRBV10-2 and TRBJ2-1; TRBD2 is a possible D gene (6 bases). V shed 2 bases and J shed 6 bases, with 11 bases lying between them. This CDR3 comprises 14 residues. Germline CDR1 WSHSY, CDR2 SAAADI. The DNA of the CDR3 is TGCGCCAGCAGTGAGGCGGTGGAGGGCAATGAGCAGTTCTTC. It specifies CASSEAVEGNEQFF.

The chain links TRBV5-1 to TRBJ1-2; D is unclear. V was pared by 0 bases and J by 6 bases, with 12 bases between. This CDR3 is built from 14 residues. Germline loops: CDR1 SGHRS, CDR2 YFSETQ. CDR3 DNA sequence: TGCGCCAGCAGCTTGGGGCAGGAGGGCAATGGCTACACCTTC. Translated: CASSLGQEGNGYTF.

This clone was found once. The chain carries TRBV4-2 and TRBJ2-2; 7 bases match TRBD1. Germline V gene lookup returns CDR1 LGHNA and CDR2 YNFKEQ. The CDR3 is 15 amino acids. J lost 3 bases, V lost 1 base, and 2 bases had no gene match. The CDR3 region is CASSQGQGDTGELFF. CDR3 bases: TGTGCCAGCAGCCAAGGACAGGGAGACACCGGGGAGCTGTTTTTT.

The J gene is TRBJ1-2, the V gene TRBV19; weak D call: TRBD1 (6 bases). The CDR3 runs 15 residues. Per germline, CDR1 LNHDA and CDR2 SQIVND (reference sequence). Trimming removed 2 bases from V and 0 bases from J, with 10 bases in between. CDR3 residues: CASSIWKGANYGYTF. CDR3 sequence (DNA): TGTGCCAGTAGTATATGGAAGGGGGCTAACTATGGCTACACCTTC.

CDR3 residues: CASSQLDSYEKLFF. CDR3 DNA: TGCGCCAGCAGCCAACTCGACAGTTATGAAAAACTGTTTTTT. V and J are TRBV4-1 and TRBJ1-4, with D tentatively TRBD1 (5 bases). This CDR3 is 14 amino acids long. Per the germline V gene, CDR1 is MGHRA and CDR2 is YSYEKL. V shed 2 bases and J shed 6 bases, with 10 bases lying between them.

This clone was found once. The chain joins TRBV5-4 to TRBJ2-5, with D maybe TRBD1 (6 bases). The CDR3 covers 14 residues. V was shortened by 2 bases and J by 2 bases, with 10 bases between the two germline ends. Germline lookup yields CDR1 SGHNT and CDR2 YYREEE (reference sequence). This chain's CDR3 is CASSLGQGQETQYF. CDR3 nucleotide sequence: TGTGCCAGCAGCTTAGGGCAGGGGCAAGAGACCCAGTACTTC.

CDR3 DNA: TGTGCCAGTAGCCCGACAGGGATGAGCAATCAGCCCCAGCATTTT. Its protein is CASSPTGMSNQPQHF. The chain couples TRBV19 to TRBJ1-5; the match to TRBD1 covers 7 bases. The CDR3 sequence is 15 residues long. V gave up 6 bases and J gave up 1 base; unmatched junction bases: 6. Per germline, CDR1 LNHDA and CDR2 SQIVND (reference sequence). Complete variable domain (other parts from reference TRBV19 and TRBJ1-5): DGGITQSPKYLFRKEGQNVTLSCEQNLNHDAMYWYRQDPGQGLRLIYYSQIVNDFQKGDIAEGYSVSREKKESFPLTVTSAQKNPTAFYLCASSPTGMSNQPQHFGDGTRLSIL.

The CDR3 DNA reads as TGTGCCTGGAGGGGACTCTGGGAGCAGTACTTC. Protein: CAWRGLWEQYF. This chain links TRBV30 with TRBJ2-7, with D perhaps matching TRBD2 (6 bases). Trimming removed 3 bases at V and 7 bases at J, with 10 bases between. The germline V gene encodes CDR1 GTSNPN and CDR2 SVGIG (reference sequence). CDR3 length: 11 residues.

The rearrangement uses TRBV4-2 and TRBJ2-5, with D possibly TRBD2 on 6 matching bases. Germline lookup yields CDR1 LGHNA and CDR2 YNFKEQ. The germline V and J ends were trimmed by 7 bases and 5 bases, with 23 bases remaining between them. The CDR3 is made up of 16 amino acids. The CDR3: CASKRTQVAEGETQYF. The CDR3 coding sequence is TGTGCCAGCAAACGTACCCAAGTAGCGGAAGGGGAGACCCAGTACTTC.

CDR3 sequence (DNA): TGTGCCAGCAGCTTCTCCGAGCAAGAGACCCAGTACTTC. Amino acids: CASSFSEQETQYF. The chain has TRBV7-2 and TRBJ2-5; no clear D. CDR3 size: 13 residues. The germline CDR1 and CDR2 sequences are SGHTA and FQGNSA. Between the trimmed V and J ends, which lost 3 bases and 2 bases, there was a span of 7 bases.

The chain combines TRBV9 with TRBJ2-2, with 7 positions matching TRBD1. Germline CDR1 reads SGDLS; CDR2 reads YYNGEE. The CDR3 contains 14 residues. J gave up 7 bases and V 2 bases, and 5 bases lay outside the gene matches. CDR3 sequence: CASSVQTGVGELFF. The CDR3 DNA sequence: TGTGCCAGCAGCGTCCAAACAGGGGTCGGGGAGCTGTTTTTT.

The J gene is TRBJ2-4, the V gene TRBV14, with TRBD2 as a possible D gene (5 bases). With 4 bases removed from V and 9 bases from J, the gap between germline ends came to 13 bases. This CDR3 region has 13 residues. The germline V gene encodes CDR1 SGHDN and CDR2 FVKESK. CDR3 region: CASSPRVGGIQYF. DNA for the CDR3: TGTGCCAGCAGCCCGCGGGTGGGTGGCATTCAGTACTTC.

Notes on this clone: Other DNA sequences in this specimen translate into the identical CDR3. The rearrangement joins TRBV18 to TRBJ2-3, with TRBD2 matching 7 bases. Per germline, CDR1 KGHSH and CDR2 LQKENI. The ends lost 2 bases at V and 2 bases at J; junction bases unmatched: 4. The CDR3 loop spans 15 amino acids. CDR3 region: CASSPSLAATDTQYF. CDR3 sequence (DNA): TGTGCCAGCTCACCATCCCTAGCGGCCACAGATACGCAGTATTTT.

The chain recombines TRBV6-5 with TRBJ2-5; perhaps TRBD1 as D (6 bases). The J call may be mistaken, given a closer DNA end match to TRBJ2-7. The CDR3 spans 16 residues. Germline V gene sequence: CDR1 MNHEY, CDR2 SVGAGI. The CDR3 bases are TGTGCCAGCAGTTCGACAGGCCGGAGATTCGCCTACGAGCAGTACTTC. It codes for CASSSTGRRFAYEQYF.